This TCR beta chain was sequenced during a study of early stage breast cancer tumors. Study background: About 80% of the 16 invasive tumors were ER+, PR+ and HER2-. General study points: Functional markers like CD4, CD8 and FOXP3 were missed in bulk sequencing. Blood repertoires resembled normal breast more than tumor.

TCRdb keeps only in-frame clones here, not all; method: immunoSEQ multiplex PCR. Seen here are more than 7,500 clones, 70% to 80% observed once, and the top ten hold under 20%. The CDR3 contains 15 residues. Trimming shortened V by 7 bases and J by 4 bases, and 18 bases separated the two germline ends. Germline assignment: CDR1 SGHTA and CDR2 FQGNSA. In the case of this clone: Its antigen is not identified.

This TCR was recovered from a person between 55 and 69 years old with breast cancer. The sequenced sample consisted of normal breast tissue next to the tumor. This chain uses TRBV7-2 with TRBJ2-3; perhaps TRBD1 as D (6 bases). CDR3 protein: CASTLGGQMADTQYF. In DNA form, the CDR3 reads TGTGCCAGCACCCTGGGCGGACAGATGGCAGATACGCAGTATTTT.